This entry lists 21 T cell receptor beta chains sequenced from one sample in a study of human T cells and chemical hapten exposure. Noted time point: pre-sensitization, week 0. Stated treatment: therapeutic diphenylcyclopropenone sensitization with weekly scalp DPC. Unfractionated whole blood yielded the extracted total RNA. TCRdb analysed the RACE reads with MiXCR anew, one entry per CDR3 protein. The table records tens of thousands of distinct CDR3 sequences, 10% of them present only once. This sample comprised whole blood, obtained in connection with sensitization to the hapten diphenylcyclopropenone (DPC). Receptor source: a man in his fifties or sixties with alopecia areata. Some clones in this sample may be carry-over from other donors' samples.

The chain uses TRBV6-1 and TRBJ2-1; no reliable D call. Germline V gives CDR1 MNHNS, CDR2 SASEGT. V dropped 2 bases and J dropped 5 bases, with 7 bases sitting between them. The CDR3 length is 13 residues. This CDR3 is CASSEIPNNEQFF. In nucleotides, the CDR3 is TGTGCCAGCAGTGAAATACCTAACAATGAGCAGTTCTTC.

This clonotype was detected a few times. The chain recombines TRBV24-1 with TRBJ1-1; no reliable D call. Between the trimmed V and J ends, which lost 4 bases and 14 bases, there was a span of 16 bases. CDR1 and CDR2 from the germline V gene are KGHDR and SFDVKD. The CDR3 covers 12 residues. The CDR3 region is CATSELTGDRFF. The CDR3 bases are TGTGCCACCAGTGAGCTGACCGGGGATCGCTTCTTT.

The rearrangement links TRBV3-1 to TRBJ1-1, with a weak D call TRBD1 (5 bases). V lost 4 bases and J lost 5, with 17 bases in between. Germline lookup yields CDR1 LGHDT and CDR2 YNNKEL (reference sequence). The CDR3 has 15 amino acids. The CDR3 DNA reads as TGTGCCAGCAGCCTCTCGCGGGGGATATTTACTGAAGCTTTCTTT. Translation gives CASSLSRGIFTEAFF.

This clonotype was detected only a few times. A read error may account for a junction end that differs from germline. This rearrangement joins TRBV2 to TRBJ2-5; D perhaps matches TRBD2 (6 bases). This CDR3 comprises 16 residues. Germline CDR1 is SNHLY and CDR2 is FYNNEI. Written as DNA, the CDR3 is TGTGCCAGCAGTGAAGCCCGGGGAGGCTTCGGAGAGGCCCAGTACTTC. Translation gives CASSEARGGFGEAQYF.

This clonotype occurred many times. The gene calls are TRBV3-1 and TRBJ2-2, with 8 nucleotides matching TRBD2. CDR1 is LGHDT and CDR2 is YNNKEL in the germline V gene (reference sequence). The ends lost 4 bases at V and 0 bases at J; junction bases unmatched: 4. CDR3 length: 16 amino acids. CDR3 protein: CASSLYSGTNTGELFF. CDR3 coding DNA: TGTGCCAGCAGCCTTTATAGCGGGACGAACACCGGGGAGCTGTTTTTT.

This clonotype has at least ten counts. The rearrangement links TRBV29-1 to TRBJ1-4; D possibly corresponds to TRBD1 (5 bases). The CDR3 covers 13 residues. V shed 4 bases and J shed 3 bases, with 9 bases lying between them. Germline V gives CDR1 SQVTM, CDR2 ANQGSEA. The CDR3 here is CSVVGVPNEKLFF. The DNA of the CDR3 is TGCAGCGTTGTAGGGGTACCTAATGAAAAACTGTTTTTT. The whole variable domain, remainder taken from reference TRBV29-1 and TRBJ1-4, is SAVISQKPSRDICQRGTSLTIQCQVDSQVTMMFWYRQQPGQSLTLIATANQGSEATYESGFVIDKFPISRPNLTFSTLTVSNMSPEDSSIYLCSVVGVPNEKLFFGSGTQLSVL.

In its sample, this clonotype was seen a few times. The chain combines TRBV29-1 with TRBJ1-3; a possible D gene is TRBD1 (5 bases). The ends were cut back, 0 bases at V and 2 bases at J, with 14 bases in the middle. The CDR3 loop spans 16 amino acids. The V gene's germline CDR1 is SQVTM and CDR2 ANQGSEA. Here the CDR3 reads CSVEERGTVTGNTIYF. As DNA, the CDR3 is TGCAGCGTTGAAGAAAGAGGGACGGTCACTGGAAACACCATATATTTT.

This clonotype was observed at least ten times. The rearrangement uses TRBV7-9 and TRBJ2-3, with a tentative D call TRBD2 (5 bases). The CDR3 has 14 amino acids. V was cut by 4 bases and J by 3 bases, with 11 bases left in between. The germline V gene has CDR1 SEHNR and CDR2 FQNEAQ (reference sequence). CDR3 coding DNA: TGTGCCAGCAGCTATCTAGCAGATACAGATACGCAGTATTTT. It yields the protein CASSYLADTDTQYF.

The rearrangement joins TRBV19 to TRBJ2-3; no definite D call. Trimming took off 7 bases at V and 1 base at J, with 9 bases between the two ends. The CDR3 covers 13 residues. Per the germline V gene, CDR1 is LNHDA and CDR2 is SQIVND (reference sequence). CDR3 DNA sequence: TGTGCCAGTAACCCGCAGGGCACAGATACGCAGTATTTT. It codes for CASNPQGTDTQYF. The whole variable domain, filled in from reference TRBV19 and TRBJ2-3, reads DGGITQSPKYLFRKEGQNVTLSCEQNLNHDAMYWYRQDPGQGLRLIYYSQIVNDFQKGDIAEGYSVSREKKESFPLTVTSAQKNPTAFYLCASNPQGTDTQYFGPGTRLTVL.

The V and J genes are TRBV15 and TRBJ2-3; D possibly corresponds to TRBD1 (5 bases). V lost 1 base and J lost 0, with 11 bases in between. The CDR3 length is 16 residues. CDR1 is LNHNV, CDR2 YYDKDF, per germline (reference sequence). The CDR3 reads CATSRGGRASTDTQYF. The CDR3 DNA reads as TGTGCCACCAGCAGAGGAGGCAGGGCTAGCACAGATACGCAGTATTTT. The full variable domain, its missing parts supplied by reference TRBV15 and TRBJ2-3, is DAMVIQNPRYQVTQFGKPVTLSCSQTLNHNVMYWYQQKSSQAPKLLFHYYDKDFNNEADTPDNFQSRRPNTSFCFLDIRSPGLGDTAMYLCATSRGGRASTDTQYFGPGTRLTVL.

The rearrangement uses TRBV28 and TRBJ2-5; 13 bases map to TRBD2. The CDR3 loop spans 18 amino acids. With 7 bases clipped from V and 7 bases from J, the junction kept 18 bases outside the gene matches. CDR1 MDHEN and CDR2 SYDVKM come from the germline V gene. The CDR3 bases are TGTGCCAGCACCCCCCTCGGGACTAGCGGGGTTTTAGTCGGGACCCAGTACTTC. It yields the protein CASTPLGTSGVLVGTQYF.

This clonotype was counted ten times or more. This chain uses TRBV12-3 or TRBV12-4 with TRBJ2-1; TRBD1 might be the D (6 bases). The CDR3 extends over 13 amino acids. Trimming pared 5 bases from V and 12 bases from J, leaving 17 bases between. The CDR3 bases are TGTGCCAGCAGTCTAACGGACAGACAACCGCAGTTCTTC. Translation gives CASSLTDRQPQFF.

This clonotype was detected many times. CDR3 DNA sequence: TGTGCCAGCAGACAGGATACTTCGCCCCTCCACTTT. Translating gives CASRQDTSPLHF. V and J are TRBV5-4 and TRBJ1-6; maybe TRBD1 (5 bases). The CDR3 sequence is 12 residues long. CDR1 is SGHNT, CDR2 YYREEE, per germline (reference sequence). Trimming cost V 5 bases and J 13 bases, with 13 bases left between them.

In its sample, this clonotype is medium-sized. The chain is built from TRBV29-1 and TRBJ2-1; possible D gene TRBD2, 5 bases. This CDR3 comprises 12 residues. V lost 5 bases and J 7 bases, leaving 12 bases between the germline ends. Germline CDR1 is SQVTM and CDR2 is ANQGSEA. In DNA form, the CDR3 reads TGCAGCGTTAAGCAGGCGGGTAATGAGCAGTTCTTC. Translation gives CSVKQAGNEQFF.

This clonotype was detected many times. The rearrangement uses TRBV7-8 and TRBJ1-5; D unclear. The V gene lost 1 base and the J gene lost 0 bases, with 7 bases spanning the gap. The CDR3 is made up of 15 amino acids. Per germline, CDR1 SGHVS and CDR2 FQNEAQ. CDR3 protein: CASSLGSYSNQPQHF. The CDR3, as DNA: TGTGCCAGCAGCTTAGGGTCCTATAGCAATCAGCCCCAGCATTTT. Looking up the rest from reference TRBV7-8 and TRBJ1-5 gives the full variable domain: GAGVSQSPRYKVAKRGQDVALRCDPISGHVSLFWYQQALGQGPEFLTYFQNEAQLDKSGLPSDRFFAERPEGSVSTLKIQRTQQEDSAVYLCASSLGSYSNQPQHFGDGTRLSIL.

This clonotype occurred many times. V gene TRBV5-1 combines with J gene TRBJ2-5; no firm D call. Germline lookup yields CDR1 SGHRS and CDR2 YFSETQ. Trimming took 1 base from V and 4 from J, leaving 8 bases between them. The CDR3 is 13 residues long. CDR3 sequence: CASSLFSRETQYF. The CDR3 bases are TGCGCCAGCAGCTTGTTCTCAAGAGAGACCCAGTACTTC.

This clonotype was recorded many times. The chain carries TRBV5-1 and TRBJ2-2; D is uncertain. The CDR3 is 14 amino acids. V was trimmed by 0 bases and J by 3 bases, leaving 6 bases between them. CDR1 is SGHRS, CDR2 YFSETQ, per germline. The CDR3 DNA reads TGCGCCAGCAGCTTGGTAATGGACACCGGGGAGCTGTTTTTT. Translating it yields CASSLVMDTGELFF. Variable domain in full (rest from reference TRBV5-1 and TRBJ2-2): KAGVTQTPRYLIKTRGQQVTLSCSPISGHRSVSWYQQTPGQGLQFLFEYFSETQRNKGNFPGRFSGRQFSNSRSEMNVSTLELGDSALYLCASSLVMDTGELFFGEGSRLTVL.

This clonotype occurred a few times. This chain joins TRBV6-5 and TRBJ1-2; D is possibly TRBD1 (6 bases). In germline, CDR1 is MNHEY, CDR2 SVGAGI. Trimming removed 5 bases at V and 3 bases at J, with 19 bases between. The CDR3 extends over 16 amino acids. The CDR3 reads CASSTPPGAAHYGYTF. The CDR3 DNA follows: TGTGCCAGCAGTACCCCCCCGGGGGCAGCCCACTATGGCTACACCTTC.

The chain uses TRBV30 and TRBJ2-1, with 7 bases that match TRBD2. The germline V gene encodes CDR1 GTSNPN and CDR2 SVGIG (reference sequence). The CDR3 runs 12 residues. V lost 1 base, J lost 10 bases, and 4 bases stayed unmatched. The chain's CDR3 is CAWSATSLEQFF. For the CDR3, the DNA is TGTGCCTGGAGTGCGACTAGCCTCGAGCAGTTCTTC.

The table lists this clonotype with many counts. V gene TRBV6-6 combines with J gene TRBJ1-1; no reliable D call. In germline, CDR1 is MNHNY, CDR2 SVGAGI (reference sequence). The ends were cut back, 6 bases at V and 3 bases at J, with 8 bases in the middle. The CDR3 covers 12 residues. CDR3 sequence (DNA): TGTGCCAGCAGGGTGTGGGACACTGAAGCTTTCTTT. This codes for CASRVWDTEAFF.

The chain joins TRBV28 to TRBJ2-1; no definite D call. The germline CDR1 and CDR2 sequences are MDHEN and SYDVKM. With 3 bases removed from V and 9 bases from J, the gap between germline ends came to 6 bases. The CDR3 consists of 11 residues. The CDR3 DNA reads as TGTGCCAGCAGTTTGCAGGTTGAGCAGTTCTTC. Amino acids: CASSLQVEQFF.